This T cell receptor beta chain was retrieved from a study of identical twins. V was clipped by 2 bases and J by 6 bases, with 12 bases between them. Germline V CDR1 and CDR2: SGHDT, YYEEEE. CDR3 size: 14 residues. From the 5' RACE reads, TCRdb called clonotypes with MiXCR, one entry per CDR3 protein. The sample records about 470,000 distinct CDR3 sequences, approximately 24% being singletons. This clonotype was counted only a few times. The same specimen was also included in a second study, on T cells expressing NK-cell markers.

Sequencing was carried out using CD4+ T cells sorted from blood. The clonotype originates from a young woman in good health. V usage is TRBV5-6 and J usage is TRBJ2-1; D call uncertain. The CDR3 protein is CASSFGRVLNEQFF. CDR3 nucleotides: TGTGCCAGCAGCTTCGGTCGGGTACTCAATGAGCAGTTCTTC.